This T cell receptor beta chain was documented in a study of blood T cell repertoires in COVID-19. Whole-study context: COVID-19 samples from acute and convalescent phases originated in the United States, Italy and Spain. In each case, the material was cDNA or gDNA derived from T cells, B-cell-depleted T cells, or PBMCs.

Assay used: immunoSEQ multiplex PCR; TCRdb lists only in-frame clones, some missing. The sample holds approximately 250,000 clones, 70% to 90% seen once. The germline gives CDR1 SQVTM, CDR2 ANQGSEA. Trimming took off 6 bases at V and 2 bases at J, with 12 bases between the two ends. The CDR3 is made up of 13 amino acids. Sequenced material: peripheral blood. V gene TRBV29-1 combines with J gene TRBJ2-3; D is unresolved. The receptor was derived from a man in his sixties who had recovered from COVID-19. In DNA, the CDR3 is TGCAGCGTCGTCACGAAACTCACAGATACGCAGTATTTT. It translates to CSVVTKLTDTQYF.